This is a list of T cell receptor beta chains from one sample in a study of siplizumab effects on memory and regulatory T cells. The protocol was immunoSEQ multiplex PCR, while the TCRdb copy is restricted to in-frame clones and leaves out a portion. The profile shows approximately 100,000 clones, about 91% of them singletons. Sequenced: CD4+ T cells sorted from blood. The receptor source for this set is a human donor in good health. Some clones in this sample may be carry-over from other donors' samples. Each CDR3 is given with its conserved first and last residue. D genes are given only for firm matches. Expanded clones get a size class; other rows say once, few or many, or leave the size out.

v_call: TRBV28; j_call: TRBJ1-5; d_call: TRBD1; clone_size: NA; cdr3_nt: TGTGCCACCCATTGGGGACAGGGGGCGAGTCAGCCCCAGCATTTT; cdr3_aa: CATHWGQGASQPQHF
v_call: TRBV21-1; j_call: TRBJ1-5; d_call: NA; clone_size: NA; cdr3_nt: TGTGGAAATCAGCCCCAGCATTTT; cdr3_aa: CGNQPQHF
v_call: TRBV18; j_call: TRBJ2-7; d_call: NA; clone_size: NA; cdr3_nt: TGTGCCAGCTCACCTATGACGACGTCATTCTCCTACGAGCAGTACTTC; cdr3_aa: CASSPMTTSFSYEQYF
v_call: TRBV5-1; j_call: TRBJ2-2; d_call: TRBD1; clone_size: NA; cdr3_nt: TGCGCCAGCAGCTCGGACAGGGTGGACACCGGGGAGCTGTTTTTT; cdr3_aa: CASSSDRVDTGELFF
v_call: TRBV19; j_call: TRBJ2-2; d_call: TRBD2; clone_size: NA; cdr3_nt: TGTGCCAGTAGCTTTCTTGGGACTAGCGGGAGGAAGAACACCGGGGAGCTGTTTTTT; cdr3_aa: CASSFLGTSGRKNTGELFF
v_call: TRBV18; j_call: TRBJ1-1; d_call: NA; clone_size: few; cdr3_nt: TGTGCCAGTTCACCACGCGAGGGGACTGAAGCTTTCTTT; cdr3_aa: CASSPREGTEAFF
v_call: TRBV29-1; j_call: TRBJ2-5; d_call: NA; clone_size: NA; cdr3_nt: TGCAGCGTTGTGACAGCCAACCAAGAGACCCAGTACTTC; cdr3_aa: CSVVTANQETQYF
v_call: TRBV11-1; j_call: TRBJ2-1; d_call: NA; clone_size: NA; cdr3_nt: TGTGCCAGCAGCCTCGGACAGAACTACAATGAGCAGTTCTTC; cdr3_aa: CASSLGQNYNEQFF
v_call: TRBV6-5; j_call: TRBJ1-1; d_call: NA; clone_size: NA; cdr3_nt: TGTGCCAGCAGTTACTCGAAAGGAGCAGCTCCGGCTCGAGCTTTCTTT; cdr3_aa: CASSYSKGAAPARAFF
v_call: TRBV14; j_call: TRBJ2-3; d_call: NA; clone_size: NA; cdr3_nt: TGTGCCAGCAGCCAGCGGGGTGCGGCAGATACGCAGTATTTT; cdr3_aa: CASSQRGAADTQYF
v_call: TRBV28; j_call: TRBJ2-1; d_call: NA; clone_size: NA; cdr3_nt: TGTGCCAGCAGTCCACCTGGGTCAGGAGGCAATGAGCAGTTCTTC; cdr3_aa: CASSPPGSGGNEQFF
v_call: TRBV6-5; j_call: TRBJ1-2; d_call: NA; clone_size: NA; cdr3_nt: TGTGCCAGCAGTTCCGCGGGGGCCGGGTTCTATGGCTACACCTTC; cdr3_aa: CASSSAGAGFYGYTF
v_call: TRBV5-6; j_call: TRBJ1-1; d_call: NA; clone_size: NA; cdr3_nt: TGTGCCAGCAGCTTATCGGGTTGGAGCGCTGAAGCTTTCTTT; cdr3_aa: CASSLSGWSAEAFF
v_call: TRBV7-9; j_call: TRBJ1-1; d_call: TRBD1; clone_size: NA; cdr3_nt: TGTGCCAGCAGCCCGGGGGACAGGGGGCTTACTGAAGCTTTCTTT; cdr3_aa: CASSPGDRGLTEAFF
v_call: TRBV10-3; j_call: TRBJ2-2; d_call: TRBD2; clone_size: NA; cdr3_nt: TGTGCCATCAGTGAGTCTGCTAGCGGGAGAGCCGGGGAGCTGTTTTTT; cdr3_aa: CAISESASGRAGELFF
v_call: TRBV30; j_call: TRBJ2-7; d_call: NA; clone_size: NA; cdr3_nt: TGTGCCTGGAGTGTAACTGGACAGAAACTAGCCTACGAGCAGTACTTC; cdr3_aa: CAWSVTGQKLAYEQYF
v_call: TRBV5-1; j_call: TRBJ1-3; d_call: TRBD1; clone_size: NA; cdr3_nt: TGCGCCAGCAGCGTTACAGGGGCTGGAAACACCATATATTTT; cdr3_aa: CASSVTGAGNTIYF
v_call: TRBV15; j_call: TRBJ2-3; d_call: TRBD2; clone_size: NA; cdr3_nt: TGTGCCACCAGCAGAGATTGGGGGACTAGCGGGAGTATAGATACGCAGTATTTT; cdr3_aa: CATSRDWGTSGSIDTQYF
v_call: TRBV5-1; j_call: TRBJ1-1; d_call: NA; clone_size: once; cdr3_nt: TGCGCCAGCAGTCTCAAGGGCCCGGGCGCTGAAGCTTTCTTT; cdr3_aa: CASSLKGPGAEAFF